This T cell receptor (beta chain) stems from a study of beta chain features in type 1 diabetes. Study-level points and caveats: Equally in patients and controls, shorter templates might have been favored by PCR. Shortening of TCRB CDR3s, moderate but significant, appeared in all four CD4+ subsets of Type 1 diabetes patients.

V gave up 2 bases and J gave up 5 bases, with 4 bases separating them. Germline loops: CDR1 MNHEY, CDR2 SVGAGI. This CDR3 comprises 11 residues. Reverse transcription of all isolated RNA meant that expressed TCRB transcripts were sequenced. TCRdb's table, derived via immunoSEQ multiplex PCR, lists solely in-frame clones and lacks some. The table shows roughly 730,000 clones, with 13% occurring only once. Researchers reported sorting CD4+ naive, central memory, regulatory and stem cell-like memory cells via CD45RO/CCR7/CD25/CD127/CD95/CD27. A word on this clone: The antigen remains unidentified. The identical CDR3 is also encoded by other nucleotide sequences in the sample.

The TCR was taken from a man younger than 30 with type 1 diabetes. Sequences were obtained from naive CD4+ T cells from blood. The chain recombines TRBV6-5 with TRBJ2-7, with D unclear. Here the CDR3 DNA reads TGTGCCAGCAGTTACGGAGACGAGCAGTACTTC. Encoded protein: CASSYGDEQYF.